What follows are 25 T cell receptor beta chains derived from one specimen sequenced in a study of cytomegalovirus exposure and HLA in healthy donors. It was with 60 Vbeta and 13 Jbeta primers that the PCR ran. Repertoires were generated with immunoSEQ multiplex PCR, while TCRdb's copy carries only in-frame clones and drops some. Of 150,000 to 200,000 clones listed, about 75% were seen once; the top ten hold over 2.5%. Sequenced material: PBMCs. The receptors were sampled from a female donor in good health and CMV-seronegative.

This clone was seen only a few times. The chain uses TRBV7-2 and TRBJ2-3; tentative D call: TRBD1 (6 bases). CDR3 length: 16 residues. Germline V gene lookup returns CDR1 SGHTA and CDR2 FQGNSA. V was clipped by 5 bases and J by 1 base, with 16 bases between them. The CDR3 DNA follows: TGTGCCAGCAGCACCACCGGGACACGACGCACAGATACGCAGTATTTT. This encodes CASSTTGTRRTDTQYF.

V gene TRBV6-5 combines with J gene TRBJ2-3, with unresolved D. There are 14 residues in the CDR3. Trimming cost V 8 bases and J 8 bases, with 20 bases left between them. Per the germline V gene, CDR1 is MNHEY and CDR2 is SVGAGI. The CDR3 region has the DNA TGTGCCAGCGGCTTACCGCGTGCGACGGGTACGCAGTATTTT. It encodes CASGLPRATGTQYF.

The chain is built from TRBV19 and TRBJ1-5, with D perhaps matching TRBD1 (5 bases). V dropped 3 bases and J dropped 7 bases, with 13 bases sitting between them. CDR1 LNHDA and CDR2 SQIVND come from the germline V gene (reference sequence). The CDR3 length is 14 residues. In DNA, the CDR3 is TGTGCCAGTAGTATCGGGGGGGTAGGGCAGCCCCAGCATTTT. It translates to CASSIGGVGQPQHF.

The V and J genes are TRBV6-5 and TRBJ1-3, with D unclear. The CDR3 runs to 11 residues. Germline CDR1 is MNHEY and CDR2 is SVGAGI. Trimming cost V 7 bases and J 8 bases, with 9 bases left between them. The CDR3 region has the DNA TGTGCCAGCACCTCGGGGTACACCATATATTTT. It codes for CASTSGYTIYF.

The V and J genes are TRBV29-1 and TRBJ1-2; 8 bases match TRBD1. The trim removed 5 bases at V and 11 bases at J, leaving 10 bases unmatched. Germline CDR1 is SQVTM and CDR2 is ANQGSEA. The CDR3 is 12 residues long. CDR3 protein: CSVRDRNILYTF. The CDR3 nucleotides are TGCAGCGTTAGGGACAGGAATATCCTATACACCTTC.

Only a few counts were recorded for this clone. This chain uses TRBV4-1 with TRBJ1-1; 7 bases match TRBD1. The CDR3 runs 14 residues. Trimming cost V 2 bases and J 4 bases; bases outside gene matches: 4. CDR1 MGHRA and CDR2 YSYEKL come from the germline V gene. The CDR3 protein is CASSQRGQLTEAFF. CDR3 DNA: TGCGCCAGCAGCCAACGGGGACAGCTCACTGAAGCTTTCTTT.

The chain is built from TRBV18 and TRBJ2-5, with D tentatively TRBD2 (6 bases). The V and J ends lost 2 bases and 1 base respectively, with 11 bases between them. The CDR3 has 15 residues. Germline V gene lookup returns CDR1 KGHSH and CDR2 LQKENI. The CDR3 sequence: CASSPSGLPQETQYF. In DNA, the CDR3 is TGTGCCAGCTCACCATCCGGACTACCCCAAGAGACCCAGTACTTC.

The chain combines TRBV7-3 with TRBJ2-3; a weak D match, TRBD2 (7 bases). This CDR3 is 14 amino acids long. Germline lookup yields CDR1 SGHTA and CDR2 FQGTGA. Deletions cut 5 bases from V and 7 bases from J, with 16 bases between. The CDR3 coding sequence is TGTGCCAGCAGCCCGGCGGGGGCCGCCTATACGCAGTATTTT. It is translated as CASSPAGAAYTQYF.

The table lists this clone with a count of one. This chain connects TRBV5-5 to TRBJ2-7, with D perhaps matching TRBD2 (6 bases). The germline V gene encodes CDR1 SGHKS and CDR2 YYEKEE (reference sequence). The V and J ends lost 4 bases and 4 bases respectively, with 12 bases between them. This CDR3 contains 13 residues. The CDR3 protein is CASSPPGRYEQYF. CDR3 nucleotide sequence: TGTGCCAGCAGCCCCCCGGGGAGGTACGAGCAGTACTTC.

V and J are TRBV6-5 and TRBJ1-1; TRBD1 aligns across 11 bases. The CDR3 spans 13 residues. Germline V lookup: CDR1 MNHEY, CDR2 SVGAGI. J gave up 5 bases and V 5 bases, and 1 base lay outside the gene matches. Written as DNA, the CDR3 is TGTGCCAGCAGTGGACAGGGGGCGACTGAAGCTTTCTTT. Translating it yields CASSGQGATEAFF.

V gene TRBV5-1 combines with J gene TRBJ2-7; 8 nucleotides agree with TRBD1. CDR1 and CDR2 (germline): SGHRS, YFSETQ. The CDR3 runs 14 residues. V lost 7 bases and J lost 3; bases outside the gene matches: 9. The CDR3: CASGVQTGGYEQYF. CDR3 in DNA: TGCGCCAGCGGCGTTCAAACAGGGGGCTACGAGCAGTACTTC.

DNA of the CDR3: TGTGCCAGCAGCCCCGGGACTAGCGGGGGGGCTAGGTACTTC. Translation gives CASSPGTSGGARYF. This chain connects TRBV7-2 to TRBJ2-5; 16 nucleotides line up with TRBD2. Germline loops: CDR1 SGHTA, CDR2 FQGNSA. With V trimmed by 5 bases and J by 13 bases, 7 bases remained unmatched. The CDR3 extends over 14 amino acids. Variable domain in full (rest from reference TRBV7-2 and TRBJ2-5): GAGVSQSPSNKVTEKGKDVELRCDPISGHTALYWYRQSLGQGLEFLIYFQGNSAPDKSGLPSDRFSAERTGGSVSTLTIQRTQQEDSAVYLCASSPGTSGGARYFGPGTRLLVL.

The chain links TRBV2 to TRBJ2-2; TRBD1 matches at 9 bases. This CDR3 contains 14 residues. The V gene's germline CDR1 is SNHLY and CDR2 FYNNEI. J gave up 7 bases and V 5 bases, and 5 bases lay outside the gene matches. The CDR3 sequence is CASSFTGGVGELFF. For the CDR3, the DNA is TGTGCCAGCAGTTTTACAGGGGGCGTCGGGGAGCTGTTTTTT.

The chain links TRBV2 to TRBJ2-1, with 9 bases matching TRBD2. After removal of 5 bases from V and 3 bases from J, the junction contained 5 bases not matched to a gene. Germline CDR1 SNHLY, CDR2 FYNNEI. This CDR3 contains 15 residues. CDR3 in amino acids: CASSSERGDYNEQFF. CDR3 coding DNA: TGTGCCAGCAGTTCTGAGCGGGGGGACTACAATGAGCAGTTCTTC.

The chain recombines TRBV7-9 with TRBJ2-2; 13 bases match TRBD2. Trimming at V came to 3 bases and at J to 5 bases, leaving 3 bases not matched to a gene. CDR1 and CDR2 (germline): SEHNR, FQNEAQ (reference sequence). CDR3 size: 16 residues. The CDR3 loop is CASSFTSGRVTGELFF. CDR3 coding DNA: TGTGCCAGCAGCTTCACTAGCGGGAGGGTAACCGGGGAGCTGTTTTTT.

A single count supports this clone. This sequence joins TRBV6-1 and TRBJ1-4; no clear D. Germline values: CDR1 MNHNS, CDR2 SASEGT. The germline V and J ends were trimmed by 10 bases and 6 bases, with 15 bases remaining between them. The CDR3 has 13 amino acids. CDR3 in amino acids: CAILREGDEKLFF. The CDR3 DNA reads TGTGCCATCTTGAGGGAAGGAGATGAAAAACTGTTTTTT.

The V gene is TRBV9, the J gene TRBJ1-5, with D uncertain. Trimming took 5 bases from V and 6 from J, leaving 6 bases between them. The CDR3 has 11 amino acids. CDR1 is SGDLS, CDR2 YYNGEE, per germline. The CDR3 coding sequence is TGTGCCAGCAGACGCGGTCAGCCCCAGCATTTT. Encoded protein: CASRRGQPQHF. Looking up the rest from reference TRBV9 and TRBJ1-5 gives the full variable domain: DSGVTQTPKHLITATGQRVTLRCSPRSGDLSVYWYQQSLDQGLQFLIQYYNGEERAKGNILERFSAQQFPDLHSELNLSSLELGDSALYFCASRRGQPQHFGDGTRLSIL.

The chain joins TRBV28 to TRBJ2-7; 11 positions agree with TRBD1. The CDR3 is 15 amino acids. The junction had 9 bases not matched to a gene; V was cut back by 5 bases and J by 6 bases. Germline V CDR1 and CDR2: MDHEN, SYDVKM. CDR3 DNA sequence: TGTGCCAGCAGTGACCCCGGACAGGGGGCCGGCGAGCAGTACTTC. Translation: CASSDPGQGAGEQYF.

This clone was recorded only once. The gene calls are TRBV30 and TRBJ2-1; 9 positions agree with TRBD1. The CDR3 contains 16 residues. Germline lookup yields CDR1 GTSNPN and CDR2 SVGIG (reference sequence). V trimming: 3 bases; J trimming: 6 bases; junction bases outside the gene matches: 12. The CDR3 loop is CAWSPPGQGIGNEQFF. The CDR3 bases are TGTGCCTGGAGCCCACCAGGACAGGGGATTGGCAATGAGCAGTTCTTC.

This chain uses TRBV21-1 with TRBJ1-1; the D call of TRBD1 is as the table states it, not checked on the DNA. TRBV21-1 is reported as a pseudogene. CDR3 size: 17 residues. This CDR3 is CASSKGPQGLRNTEAFF. Here the CDR3 DNA reads TGTGCCAGCAGCAAAGGTCCACAGGGGCTAAGGAACACTGAAGCTTTCTTT.

The gene calls are TRBV9 and TRBJ2-3; D is uncertain. The CDR3 has 13 amino acids. Germline values: CDR1 SGDLS, CDR2 YYNGEE. Trimming pared 0 bases from V and 6 bases from J, leaving 8 bases between. This chain's CDR3 is CASSVESRDTQYF. The CDR3 coding sequence is TGTGCCAGCAGCGTAGAATCCCGGGATACGCAGTATTTT.

A single count supports this clone. The chain uses TRBV7-9 and TRBJ2-1; the match to TRBD1 covers 12 bases. Germline V gives CDR1 SEHNR, CDR2 FQNEAQ (reference sequence). V shed 5 bases, J shed 12 bases, and the junction held 8 bases outside the gene matches. This CDR3 region has 14 residues. The DNA of the CDR3 is TGTGCCAGCAGCCGAGGGGACAGGGGGCGCGGGCAGTTCTTC. It yields the protein CASSRGDRGRGQFF.

Points on this clone: A junction boundary mismatches the germline segment, possibly from a read error. The chain employs TRBV6-4 and TRBJ2-6; D may be TRBD1 (5 bases). Germline loops: CDR1 MRHNA, CDR2 SNTAGT. The CDR3 loop spans 15 amino acids. CDR3 protein: CASSRESSGANGLTF. The CDR3 DNA follows: TGTGCCAGCAGTCGAGAGAGCTCTGGGGCCAACGGCCTGACTTTC.

The rearrangement links TRBV19 to TRBJ2-1, with D tentatively TRBD1 (6 bases). The germline V gene encodes CDR1 LNHDA and CDR2 SQIVND (reference sequence). The germline V and J ends were trimmed by 4 bases and 6 bases, with 13 bases remaining between them. The CDR3 is 14 residues long. CDR3 nucleotides: TGTGCCAGTAGTACCCGACAGGCCCCCAATGAGCAGTTCTTC. Translating it yields CASSTRQAPNEQFF.

The J gene is TRBJ2-7, the V gene TRBV5-1, with 11 bases fitting TRBD2. Trimming took 0 bases from V and 4 from J; bases not matched to a gene: 9. The V gene's germline CDR1 is SGHRS and CDR2 YFSETQ. This CDR3 has 17 amino acids. CDR3 in DNA: TGCGCCAGCAGCTTGGCCTTTAGCGGGAGGGCCGAATACGAGCAGTACTTC. It specifies CASSLAFSGRAEYEQYF.